This T cell receptor beta chain stems from a study of graft-versus-host responses after intestinal transplantation. Overall study findings and caveats: Subjects displaying graft-donor T cell macrochimerism possessed elevated graft-versus-host to host-versus-graft clonal ratios inside allografts.

This clone is categorized as medium-sized. Germline CDR1 ENHRY, CDR2 SYGVKD. V lost 6 bases and J lost 2; bases outside the gene matches: 8. The CDR3 is made up of 15 amino acids. Data came from immunoSEQ multiplex PCR; TCRdb stores just in-frame clones and leaves some out. The data hold 20,000 or so clones, with 40% to 50% observed a single time. This specimen was alloreactive CD4+ T cells from a mixed lymphocyte reaction culture, taken before intestinal transplant. Subset defined: CFSE-low proliferating T cells sorted from roughly six-day pre-transplant mixed lymphocyte reaction (GvH or HvG direction). This sequence originates from a human patient who received an intestinal transplant. The chain recombines TRBV10-3 with TRBJ2-7; 9 bases line up with TRBD2. The CDR3 DNA follows: TGTGCCATCAGCCGACTAGCGGACTACACCTACGAGCAGTACTTC. This codes for CAISRLADYTYEQYF.